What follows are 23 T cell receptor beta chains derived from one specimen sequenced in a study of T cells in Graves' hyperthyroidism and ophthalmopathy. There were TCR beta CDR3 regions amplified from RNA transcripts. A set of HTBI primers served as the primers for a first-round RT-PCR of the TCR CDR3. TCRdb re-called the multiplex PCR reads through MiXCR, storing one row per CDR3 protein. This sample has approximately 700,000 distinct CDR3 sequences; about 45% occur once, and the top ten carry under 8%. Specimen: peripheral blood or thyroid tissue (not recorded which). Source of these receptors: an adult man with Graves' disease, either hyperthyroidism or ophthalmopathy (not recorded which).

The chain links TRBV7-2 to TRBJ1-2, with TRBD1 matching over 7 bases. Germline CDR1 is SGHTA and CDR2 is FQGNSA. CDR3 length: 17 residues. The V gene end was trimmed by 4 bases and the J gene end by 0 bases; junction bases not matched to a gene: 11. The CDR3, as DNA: TGTGCCAGCAGCTCTACACGAGGGGGCAAGGCTAACTATGGCTACACCTTC. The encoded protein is CASSSTRGGKANYGYTF.

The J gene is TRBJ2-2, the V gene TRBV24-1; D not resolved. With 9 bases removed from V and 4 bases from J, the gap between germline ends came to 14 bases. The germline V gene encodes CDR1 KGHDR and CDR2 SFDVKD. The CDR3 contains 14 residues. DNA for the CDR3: TGTGCCACCCCCGAGATGGCGCTCACCGGGGAGCTGTTTTTT. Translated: CATPEMALTGELFF.

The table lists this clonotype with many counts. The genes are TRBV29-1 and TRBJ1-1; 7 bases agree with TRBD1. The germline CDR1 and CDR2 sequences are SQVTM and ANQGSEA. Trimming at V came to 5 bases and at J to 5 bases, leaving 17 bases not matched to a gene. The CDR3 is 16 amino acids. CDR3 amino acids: CSVKGARGPVGTEAFF. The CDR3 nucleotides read TGCAGCGTTAAGGGGGCAAGGGGACCCGTAGGGACTGAAGCTTTCTTT.

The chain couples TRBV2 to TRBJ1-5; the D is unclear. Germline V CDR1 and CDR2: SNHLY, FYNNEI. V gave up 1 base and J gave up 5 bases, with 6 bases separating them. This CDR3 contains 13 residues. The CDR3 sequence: CASSEGVHQPQHF. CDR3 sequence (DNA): TGTGCCAGCAGTGAAGGGGTTCATCAGCCCCAGCATTTT.

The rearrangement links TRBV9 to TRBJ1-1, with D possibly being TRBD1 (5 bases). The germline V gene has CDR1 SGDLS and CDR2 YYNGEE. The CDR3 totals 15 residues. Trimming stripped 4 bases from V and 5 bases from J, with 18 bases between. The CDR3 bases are TGTGCCAGCAGCCAAGATGGGGGAACCTGGACTGAAGCTTTCTTT. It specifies CASSQDGGTWTEAFF.

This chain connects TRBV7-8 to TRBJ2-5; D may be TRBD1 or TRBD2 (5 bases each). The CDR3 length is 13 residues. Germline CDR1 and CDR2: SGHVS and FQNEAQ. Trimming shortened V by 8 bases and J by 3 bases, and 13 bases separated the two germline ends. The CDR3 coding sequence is TGTGCCAGCTGCTCTGGGGGAGAAGAGACCCAGTACTTC. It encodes CASCSGGEETQYF.

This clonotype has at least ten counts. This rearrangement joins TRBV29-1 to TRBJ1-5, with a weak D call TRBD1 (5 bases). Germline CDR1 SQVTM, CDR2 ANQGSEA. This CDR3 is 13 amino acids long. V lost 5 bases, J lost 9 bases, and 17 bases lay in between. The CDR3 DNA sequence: TGCAGCGTTAACACAGGAACGGGAGGGCCCCAGCATTTT. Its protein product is CSVNTGTGGPQHF.

CDR3 nucleotide sequence: TGCAGCCCAGGGAAGAGCTTTGGGAACACCTTC. It translates to CSPGKSFGNTF. The chain joins TRBV29-1 to TRBJ1-2; a weak D match, TRBD1 (5 bases). The CDR3 is made up of 11 amino acids. Trimming removed 8 bases from V and 12 bases from J, with 19 bases in between. Germline loops: CDR1 SQVTM, CDR2 ANQGSEA. Together with reference TRBV29-1 and TRBJ1-2, the CDR3 gives the full variable domain: SAVISQKPSRDICQRGTSLTIQCQVDSQVTMMFWYRQQPGQSLTLIATANQGSEATYESGFVIDKFPISRPNLTFSTLTVSNMSPEDSSIYLCSPGKSFGNTFGSGTRLTVV.

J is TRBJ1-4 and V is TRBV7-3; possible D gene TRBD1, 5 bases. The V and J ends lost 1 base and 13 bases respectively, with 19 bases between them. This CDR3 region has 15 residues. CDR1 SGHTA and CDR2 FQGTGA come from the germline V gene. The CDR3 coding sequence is TGTGCCAGCAGCTTAAGAATGGCAGGGCCGGGCGGACTGTTTTTT. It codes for CASSLRMAGPGGLFF.

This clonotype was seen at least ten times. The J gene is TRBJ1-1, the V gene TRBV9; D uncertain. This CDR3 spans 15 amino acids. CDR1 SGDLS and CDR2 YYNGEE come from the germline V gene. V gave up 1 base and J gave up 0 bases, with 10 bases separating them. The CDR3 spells CASSVSRGMNTEAFF. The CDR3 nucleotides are TGTGCCAGCAGCGTAAGTCGGGGAATGAACACTGAAGCTTTCTTT.

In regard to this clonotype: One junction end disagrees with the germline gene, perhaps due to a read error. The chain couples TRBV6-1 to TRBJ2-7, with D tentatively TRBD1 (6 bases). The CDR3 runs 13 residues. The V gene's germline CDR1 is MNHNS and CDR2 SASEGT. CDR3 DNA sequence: TGTGCCAGCAGTCCAACAGGGACCTACGGGCAGTACTTC. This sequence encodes CASSPTGTYGQYF.

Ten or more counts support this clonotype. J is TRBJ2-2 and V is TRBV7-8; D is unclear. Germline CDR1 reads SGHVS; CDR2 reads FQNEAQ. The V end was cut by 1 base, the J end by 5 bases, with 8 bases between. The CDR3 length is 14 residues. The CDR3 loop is CASSLGAVTGELFF. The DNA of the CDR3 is TGTGCCAGCAGCTTAGGAGCAGTGACCGGGGAGCTGTTTTTT.

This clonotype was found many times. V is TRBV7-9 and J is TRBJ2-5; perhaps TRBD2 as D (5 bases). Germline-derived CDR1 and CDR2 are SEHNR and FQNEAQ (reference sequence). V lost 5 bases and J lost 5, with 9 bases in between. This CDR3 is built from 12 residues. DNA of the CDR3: TGTGCCAGCAGCCAATCGGGGGAGACCCAGTACTTC. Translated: CASSQSGETQYF.

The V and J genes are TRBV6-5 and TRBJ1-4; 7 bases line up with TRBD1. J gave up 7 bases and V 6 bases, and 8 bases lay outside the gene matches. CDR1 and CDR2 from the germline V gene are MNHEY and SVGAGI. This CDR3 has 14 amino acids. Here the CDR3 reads CASSVYRGTEKLFF. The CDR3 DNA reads TGTGCCAGCAGCGTCTACAGGGGCACTGAAAAACTGTTTTTT.

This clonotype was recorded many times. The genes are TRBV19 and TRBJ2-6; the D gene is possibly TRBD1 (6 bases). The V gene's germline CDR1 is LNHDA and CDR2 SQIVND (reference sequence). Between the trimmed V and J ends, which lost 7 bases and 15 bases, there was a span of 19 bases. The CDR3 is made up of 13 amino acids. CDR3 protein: CASTSQTGLGLTF. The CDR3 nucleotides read TGTGCCAGTACTTCCCAGACAGGCTTGGGCCTGACTTTC.

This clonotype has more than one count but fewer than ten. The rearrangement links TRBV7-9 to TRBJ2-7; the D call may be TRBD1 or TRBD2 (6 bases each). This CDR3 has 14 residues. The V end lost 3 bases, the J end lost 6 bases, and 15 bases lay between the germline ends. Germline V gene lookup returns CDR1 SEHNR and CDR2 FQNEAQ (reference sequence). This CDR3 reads CASSFGGGGGEQYF. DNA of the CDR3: TGTGCCAGCAGCTTCGGGGGAGGAGGGGGCGAGCAGTACTTC. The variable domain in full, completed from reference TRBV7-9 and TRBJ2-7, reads DTGVSQNPRHKITKRGQNVTFRCDPISEHNRLYWYRQTLGQGPEFLTYFQNEAQLEKSRLLSDRFSAERPKGSFSTLEIQRTEQGDSAMYLCASSFGGGGGEQYFGPGTRLTVT.

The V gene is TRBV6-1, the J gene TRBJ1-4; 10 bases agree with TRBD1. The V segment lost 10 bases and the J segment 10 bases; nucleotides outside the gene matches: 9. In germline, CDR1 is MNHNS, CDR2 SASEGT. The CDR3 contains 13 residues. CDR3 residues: CAINDRGLGKLFF. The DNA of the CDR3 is TGTGCCATCAACGACAGGGGGCTGGGAAAACTGTTTTTT.

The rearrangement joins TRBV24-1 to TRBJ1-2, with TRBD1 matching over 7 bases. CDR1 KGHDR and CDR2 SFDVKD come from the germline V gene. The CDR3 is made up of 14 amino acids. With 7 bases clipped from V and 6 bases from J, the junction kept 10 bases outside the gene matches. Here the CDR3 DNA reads TGTGCCACCAGCAGCCCAGGGACAGATCATGGCTACACCTTC. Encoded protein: CATSSPGTDHGYTF.

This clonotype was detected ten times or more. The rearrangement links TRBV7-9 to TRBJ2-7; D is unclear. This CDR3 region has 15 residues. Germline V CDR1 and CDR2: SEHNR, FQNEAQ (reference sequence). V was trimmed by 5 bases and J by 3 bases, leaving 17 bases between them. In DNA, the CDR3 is TGTGCCAGCAGCGAGGTCGAGACCGAATACTACGAGCAGTACTTC. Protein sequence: CASSEVETEYYEQYF.

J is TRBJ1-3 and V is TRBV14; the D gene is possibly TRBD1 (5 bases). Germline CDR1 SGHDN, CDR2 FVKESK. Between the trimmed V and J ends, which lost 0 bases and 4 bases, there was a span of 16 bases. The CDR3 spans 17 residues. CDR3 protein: CASSQDLGGRRGNTIYF. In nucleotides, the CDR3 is TGTGCCAGCAGCCAAGATCTTGGGGGAAGGCGCGGAAACACCATATATTTT.

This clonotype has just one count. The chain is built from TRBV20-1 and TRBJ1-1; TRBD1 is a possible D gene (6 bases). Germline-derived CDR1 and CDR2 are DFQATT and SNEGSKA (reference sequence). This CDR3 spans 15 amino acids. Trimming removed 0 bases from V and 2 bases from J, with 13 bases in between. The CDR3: CSARDDRGRNTEAFF. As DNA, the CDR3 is TGCAGTGCTAGAGATGATCGGGGGCGAAACACTGAAGCTTTCTTT.

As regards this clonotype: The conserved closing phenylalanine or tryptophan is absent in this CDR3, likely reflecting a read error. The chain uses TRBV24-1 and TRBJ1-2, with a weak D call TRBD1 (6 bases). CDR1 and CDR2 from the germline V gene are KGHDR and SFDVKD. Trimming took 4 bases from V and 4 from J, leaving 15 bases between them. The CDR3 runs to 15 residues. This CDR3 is CATSEASTGLYGYTL. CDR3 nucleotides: TGTGCCACCAGTGAGGCCTCGACAGGTCTCTATGGCTACACCCTC.

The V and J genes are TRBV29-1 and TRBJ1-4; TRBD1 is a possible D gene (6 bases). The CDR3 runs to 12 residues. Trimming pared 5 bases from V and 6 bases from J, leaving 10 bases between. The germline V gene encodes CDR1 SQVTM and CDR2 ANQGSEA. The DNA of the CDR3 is TGCAGCGTTCTTACAGGGTATGAAAAACTGTTTTTT. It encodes CSVLTGYEKLFF.